This TCR beta chain was obtained from a study of T cell clonotyping in hematopoietic cell transplantation (dated by TCRdb to about 2021). The study in broad terms: A total of 120 to 150 blood samples were collected in the study from some 40 consecutive transplant recipients and their related donors. Recruitment of patients was conducted between 2015 and January 2017, and follow-up was continued until September 2020 or death. The full study reports these points: The sample size was limited, and because cells were not sorted, the contributions of CD4 and CD8 repertoires could not be separated. Recipient TCR diversity fell after transplant, with pathologically expanded clonotypes rising progressively from day 30 to day 180. Inverse Simpson Index values from donors and from recipients before transplant predicted broader TCR repertoire diversity after transplant. Recipient repertoires showed only a small fraction of overlap with donor repertoires, and over 97% appeared de novo at the given depth.

The germline V gene specifies SGHDN as CDR1 and FVKESK as CDR2. The CDR3 sequence holds 16 residues, the cysteine and phenylalanine included. The CDR3 DNA has 48 bases and is translated from base 1. Unmatched junction bases come to 9, with V trimmed by 4 bases and J by 4 bases. The immunoSEQ assay, a bias-controlled multiplex PCR with V- and J-specific primers, was used to amplify TCR beta CDR3 regions from genomic DNA. In a second PCR step, the CDR3 amplicons were tagged with a proprietary barcode plus Illumina adapter sequences. CDR3 libraries were sequenced on an Illumina MiSeq instrument. Under the source paper's analysis protocol: Export and quality control were done with immunoSEQ Analyzer 3.0, while downstream analyses used R Bioconductor and Immunarch. Only productive rearrangements in the normalized downsampled data set went into calculating the repertoire metrics. Clonotypes larger than 5 templates in the normalized cohort were defined as pathologically expanded. The Inverse Simpson Index was used to measure repertoire diversity. To capture all clonotypes, the CMV-specificity analyses were run on the non-normalized data set. What TCRdb holds here is the immuneACCESS table cut down to in-frame rearrangements. Part of the clones is not present; checked against another copy, under half of the missing clones reflect an unresolved V gene, and the others are unexplained. V, J and clone size reflect that table, while D and trimming were determined from the DNA. The sample includes approximately 75,000 clones, with roughly 93% observed a single time. The ten top clones hold around 1.6% of the sample.

For TCR beta sequencing, blood samples came from the related transplant donors. Nuclei Lysis Solution was used to extract genomic DNA from fresh or cryopreserved unfractionated peripheral blood mononuclear cells. As regards this clone: Its antigen is still unknown. Nothing much larger sits one base from this clone, and base qualities are not available.

The material sequenced was peripheral blood mononuclear cells. This clonotype was obtained from a man aged 50-59 years in good health. Some clones in this sample may be carry-over from other donors' samples. The chain uses TRBV14 and TRBJ2-1, and 8 junctional nucleotides match TRBD2. The DNA is as follows: TGTGCCAGCAGCCTTAGCGGGGCTACTACATACAATGAGCAGTTCTTC. Translation gives CASSLSGATTYNEQFF.